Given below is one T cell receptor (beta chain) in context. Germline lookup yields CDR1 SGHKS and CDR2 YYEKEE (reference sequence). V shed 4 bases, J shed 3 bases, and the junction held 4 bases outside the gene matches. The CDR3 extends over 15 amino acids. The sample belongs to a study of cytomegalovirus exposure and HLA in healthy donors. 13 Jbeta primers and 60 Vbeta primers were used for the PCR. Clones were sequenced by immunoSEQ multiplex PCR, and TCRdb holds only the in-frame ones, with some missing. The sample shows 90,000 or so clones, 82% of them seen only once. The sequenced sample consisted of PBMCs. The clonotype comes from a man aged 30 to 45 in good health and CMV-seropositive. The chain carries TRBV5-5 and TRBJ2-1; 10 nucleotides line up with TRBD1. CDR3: CASSPRTGGYNEQFF. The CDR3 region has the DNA TGTGCCAGCAGCCCCCGGACAGGGGGCTACAATGAGCAGTTCTTC. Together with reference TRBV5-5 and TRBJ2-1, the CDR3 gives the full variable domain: DAGVTQSPTHLIKTRGQQVTLRCSPISGHKSVSWYQQVLGQGPQFIFQYYEKEERGRGNFPDRFSARQFPNYSSELNVNALLLGDSALYLCASSPRTGGYNEQFFGPGTRLTVL.